The T cell receptor (beta chain) described here comes from a study of early T cells in non-severe SARS-CoV-2 infection. Background on the study: Chains were not paired, and sequencing was done on bulk RNA from unsorted whole blood. Study conclusions and caveats: Missing private and CD4 specificities, VDJdb matching favored anti-spike CD8 responses.

Unique molecular identifier tags were affixed to discrete cDNA molecules. TCRdb re-analysed the 5' RACE reads in MiXCR, keeping a single row per CDR3 protein. The sample shows tens of thousands of distinct CDR3 sequences, around 9.3% of them seen only once. This clonotype was counted between two and nine times. Its matching antigen is unknown. CDR3 length: 14 amino acids. The germline gives CDR1 SGHAT, CDR2 FQDESV (reference sequence). V was pared by 1 base and J by 4 bases, with 10 bases between. The chain uses TRBV11-1 and TRBJ1-2; D gene uncertain. Sample: whole blood. The receptor was isolated from an adult who was a healthcare worker with PCR-confirmed SARS-CoV-2 infection or an uninfected control (not recorded which). CDR3 amino acids: CASSLVADAYGYTF. The CDR3 region has the DNA TGTGCCAGCAGCTTAGTGGCGGACGCCTATGGCTACACCTTC.